These T cell receptor beta chains were read from a single sample in a study of blood T cell repertoires in COVID-19. The assay was immunoSEQ multiplex PCR, and TCRdb's table has in-frame clones only and misses some. The data hold about 80,000 clones, with over 75% observed a single time. Material for sequencing was peripheral blood. The receptors stem from a man aged 80 or over with acute or convalescent COVID-19. CDR3s include the opening cysteine and the closing phenylalanine or tryptophan. Fields, in order: D gene, J gene, clone size, V gene, CDR3 DNA, CDR3 protein. The D gene is left open where the match is weak. Some rows have no size entry. The others give once, few or many, or a class for an expanded clone.

NA,TRBJ1-1,NA,TRBV2,TGTGCCAGCAGTGTGGGTGAGGGCACTGAAGCTTTCTTT,CASSVGEGTEAFF
TRBD1,TRBJ1-6,NA,TRBV19,TGTGCCAGTAGTGACATGACAGGGCAGGTTAATTCACCCCTCCACTTT,CASSDMTGQVNSPLHF
TRBD2,TRBJ2-1,NA,TRBV5-1,TGCGCCAGCAGCTTTACGGCCCAACTAGCGGGGGGTAATGAGCAGTTCTTC,CASSFTAQLAGGNEQFF
NA,TRBJ1-5,NA,TRBV6-2/TRBV6-3,TGTGCCAGCAGTTACTCGGGGACTACTCAGCCCCAGCATTTT,CASSYSGTTQPQHF
NA,TRBJ1-2,NA,TRBV7-2,TGTGCCAGCAGCTTAAGCCCAGCGTTAATGGGCTACACCTTC,CASSLSPALMGYTF
TRBD1,TRBJ1-1,few,TRBV4-2,TGTGCCAGCAGCCAAGAAGGGACAGGGAAGAACACTGAAGCTTTCTTT,CASSQEGTGKNTEAFF
NA,TRBJ1-5,medium-sized,TRBV12-3/TRBV12-4,TGTGCCAGCGGCACAGGGATGCATCAGCCCCAGCATTTT,CASGTGMHQPQHF
TRBD1,TRBJ2-5,NA,TRBV5-1,TGCGCCAGCAGCTTGATTACAGGGGAGGAGACCCAGTACTTC,CASSLITGEETQYF
TRBD2,TRBJ2-3,NA,TRBV5-1,TGCGCCAGCAGCTTGGAGCGGGGGCCTGGGGGAGGTACGCAGTATTTT,CASSLERGPGGGTQYF
TRBD1,TRBJ1-4,NA,TRBV18,TGTGCCAGCTCGTCGGACAGGGGCGAAAAACTGTTTTTT,CASSSDRGEKLFF
TRBD2,TRBJ2-3,NA,TRBV30,TGTGCCTGGCAAACTAGCGGGGTCACAGATACGCAGTATTTT,CAWQTSGVTDTQYF
NA,TRBJ1-1,NA,TRBV7-2,TGTGCCAGCAGCTTAAATTTCGGACAGCTGGCTAACGAAGCTTTCTTT,CASSLNFGQLANEAFF
TRBD1,TRBJ1-2,few,TRBV6-1,TGTGCCAGCAGTGAAGGATACAGGGGGCAAGGCTACACCTTC,CASSEGYRGQGYTF
NA,TRBJ1-2,NA,TRBV19,TGTGCCAGTAGTATGGGCAGCTACGCCTTTGGTGGCTACACCTTC,CASSMGSYAFGGYTF
TRBD2,TRBJ2-1,few,TRBV10-2,TGCGCCAGCAGAGATACTAGCGGGGGGGCGTTCTACAATGAGCAGTTCTTC,CASRDTSGGAFYNEQFF
NA,TRBJ1-5,once,TRBV12-3/TRBV12-4,TGTGCCAGCAGATCACAGGGTCAGCCCCAGCATTTT,CASRSQGQPQHF
TRBD1,TRBJ1-6,NA,TRBV6-1,TGTGCCAGCAGTGAGGACAGGGCGCGTTCACCCCTCCACTTT,CASSEDRARSPLHF
NA,TRBJ2-3,NA,TRBV5-1,TGCGCCAGCAACCTAGAGGCCCCTAGCACAGATACGCAGTATTTT,CASNLEAPSTDTQYF
NA,TRBJ1-2,NA,TRBV7-9,TGTGCCAGCAGCTTAGCGATGCCGACAGGAGATGGCTACACCTTC,CASSLAMPTGDGYTF
NA,TRBJ1-6,NA,TRBV12-2,TGTGCAAGTCGCTTTCATGGTCCGCGCGCGAGCTCCTATAATTCACCCCTCCACTTT,CASRFHGPRASSYNSPLHF
NA,TRBJ1-6,NA,TRBV5-1,TGCGCCAGCAGCTTGATAGGGGGTGACGGTAATTCACCCCTCCACTTT,CASSLIGGDGNSPLHF
NA,TRBJ1-2,NA,TRBV6-5,TGTGCCAGCAGTCGACTAACTGAGGTTAACTATGGCTACACCTTC,CASSRLTEVNYGYTF
NA,TRBJ2-7,NA,TRBV11-2,TGTGCCAGCAGCTTAGGACTGGAGATCTACGAGCAGTACTTC,CASSLGLEIYEQYF
TRBD1,TRBJ1-2,NA,TRBV7-2,TGTGCCAGCAGCTCGGGGACAGGGAGGAACTATGGCTACACCTTC,CASSSGTGRNYGYTF
TRBD1,TRBJ2-2,NA,TRBV5-1,TGCGCCAGCAGCTTCGGGACAGACGCGAACACCGGGGAGCTGTTTTTT,CASSFGTDANTGELFF
TRBD1,TRBJ2-2,NA,TRBV6-5,TGTGCCAGCGAAAGGGAGACAGGGAGCACCGGGGAGCTGTTTTTT,CASERETGSTGELFF
NA,TRBJ2-2,NA,TRBV7-2,TGTGCCAGCAGCTTAGTCGCAGGGGCCGGGAACACCGGGGAGCTGTTTTTT,CASSLVAGAGNTGELFF
NA,TRBJ2-7,once,TRBV7-6,TGTGCCAGCAGCTTAGGACAGGCTGCCTCCTACGAGCAGTACTTC,CASSLGQAASYEQYF